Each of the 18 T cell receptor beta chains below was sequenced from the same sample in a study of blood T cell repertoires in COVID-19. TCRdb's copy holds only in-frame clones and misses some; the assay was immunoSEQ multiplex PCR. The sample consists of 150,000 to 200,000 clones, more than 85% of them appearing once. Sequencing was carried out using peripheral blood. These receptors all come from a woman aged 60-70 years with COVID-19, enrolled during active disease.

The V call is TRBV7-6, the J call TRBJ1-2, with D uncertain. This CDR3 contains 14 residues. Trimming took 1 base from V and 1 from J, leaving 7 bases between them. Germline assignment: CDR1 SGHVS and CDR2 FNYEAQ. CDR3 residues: CASSLDEGNYGYTF. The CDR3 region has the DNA TGTGCCAGCAGCTTAGATGAGGGTAACTATGGCTACACCTTC.

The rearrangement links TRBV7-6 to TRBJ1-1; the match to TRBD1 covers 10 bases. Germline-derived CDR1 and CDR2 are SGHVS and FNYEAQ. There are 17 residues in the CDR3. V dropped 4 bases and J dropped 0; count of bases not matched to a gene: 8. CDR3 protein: CASSSRGTGEMNTEAFF. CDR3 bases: TGTGCCAGCAGCTCCCGAGGGACAGGGGAAATGAACACTGAAGCTTTCTTT.

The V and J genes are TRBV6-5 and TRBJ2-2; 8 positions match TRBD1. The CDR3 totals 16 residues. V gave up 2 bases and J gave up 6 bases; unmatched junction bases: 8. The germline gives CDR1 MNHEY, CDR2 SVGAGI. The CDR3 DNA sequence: TGTGCCAGCAGTTACCGGACAGGGACTTCGCCCGGGGAGCTGTTTTTT. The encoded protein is CASSYRTGTSPGELFF.

In nucleotides, the CDR3 is TGTGCCACCAGTGACCCCGGGACTAGCGGGGGAAAGGATACGCAGTATTTT. Protein sequence: CATSDPGTSGGKDTQYF. V is TRBV24-1 and J is TRBJ2-3; 14 bases line up with TRBD2. The V segment lost 4 bases and the J segment 6 bases; nucleotides outside the gene matches: 8. The germline gives CDR1 KGHDR, CDR2 SFDVKD. The CDR3 sequence is 17 residues long.

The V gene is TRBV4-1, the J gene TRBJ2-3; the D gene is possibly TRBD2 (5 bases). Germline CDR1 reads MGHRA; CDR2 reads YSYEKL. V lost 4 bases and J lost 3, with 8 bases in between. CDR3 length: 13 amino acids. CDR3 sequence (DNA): TGCGCCAGCAGCCTTGCGGGTACAGATACGCAGTATTTT. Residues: CASSLAGTDTQYF.

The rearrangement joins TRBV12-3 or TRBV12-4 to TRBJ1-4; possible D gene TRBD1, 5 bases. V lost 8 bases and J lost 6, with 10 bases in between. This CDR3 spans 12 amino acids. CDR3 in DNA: TGTGCCAGCTCAGGACACCATGAAAAACTGTTTTTT. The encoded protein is CASSGHHEKLFF.

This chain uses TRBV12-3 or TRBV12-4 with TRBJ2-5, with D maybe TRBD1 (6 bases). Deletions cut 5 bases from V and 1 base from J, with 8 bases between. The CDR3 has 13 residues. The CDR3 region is CASSTGLQETQYF. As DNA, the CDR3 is TGTGCCAGCAGTACAGGGCTCCAAGAGACCCAGTACTTC.

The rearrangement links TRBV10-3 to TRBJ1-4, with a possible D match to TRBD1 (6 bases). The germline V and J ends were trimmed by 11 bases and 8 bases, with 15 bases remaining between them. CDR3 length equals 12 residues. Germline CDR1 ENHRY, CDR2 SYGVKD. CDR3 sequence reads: CAASNTGEKLFF. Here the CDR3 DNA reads TGTGCCGCTTCAAATACAGGGGAAAAACTGTTTTTT.

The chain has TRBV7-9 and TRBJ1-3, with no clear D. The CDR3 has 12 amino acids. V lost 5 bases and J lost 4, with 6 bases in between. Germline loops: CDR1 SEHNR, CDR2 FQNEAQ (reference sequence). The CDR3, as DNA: TGTGCCAGCAGCCCCATGGGAAACACCATATATTTT. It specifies CASSPMGNTIYF.

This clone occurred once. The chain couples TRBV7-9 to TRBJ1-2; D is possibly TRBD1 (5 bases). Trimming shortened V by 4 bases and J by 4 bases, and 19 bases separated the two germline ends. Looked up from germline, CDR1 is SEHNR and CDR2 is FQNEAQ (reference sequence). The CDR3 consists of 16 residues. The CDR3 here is CASSSADSATPYGYTF. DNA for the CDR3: TGTGCCAGCAGCTCGGCAGACAGTGCCACTCCCTATGGCTACACCTTC.

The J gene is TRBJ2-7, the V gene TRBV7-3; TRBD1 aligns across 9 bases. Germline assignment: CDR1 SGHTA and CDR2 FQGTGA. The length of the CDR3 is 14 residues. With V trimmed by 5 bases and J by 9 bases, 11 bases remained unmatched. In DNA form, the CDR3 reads TGTGCCAGCAGCCGGCGACAGGGGGATGTGCGGCAGTACTTC. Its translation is CASSRRQGDVRQYF.

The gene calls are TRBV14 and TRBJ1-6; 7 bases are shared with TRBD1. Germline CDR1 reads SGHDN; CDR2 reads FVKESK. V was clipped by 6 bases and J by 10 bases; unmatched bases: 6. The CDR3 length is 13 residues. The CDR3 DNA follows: TGTGCCAGCAGAACTTCAGGGGGATCACCCCTCCACTTT. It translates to CASRTSGGSPLHF.

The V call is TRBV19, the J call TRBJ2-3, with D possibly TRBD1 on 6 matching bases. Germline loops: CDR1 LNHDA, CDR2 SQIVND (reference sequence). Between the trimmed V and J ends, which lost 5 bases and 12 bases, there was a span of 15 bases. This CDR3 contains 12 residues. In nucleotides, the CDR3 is TGTGCCAGTAGTGGGGACACTGGATCTCAGTATTTT. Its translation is CASSGDTGSQYF. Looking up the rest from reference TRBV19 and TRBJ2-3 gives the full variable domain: DGGITQSPKYLFRKEGQNVTLSCEQNLNHDAMYWYRQDPGQGLRLIYYSQIVNDFQKGDIAEGYSVSREKKESFPLTVTSAQKNPTAFYLCASSGDTGSQYFGPGTRLTVL.

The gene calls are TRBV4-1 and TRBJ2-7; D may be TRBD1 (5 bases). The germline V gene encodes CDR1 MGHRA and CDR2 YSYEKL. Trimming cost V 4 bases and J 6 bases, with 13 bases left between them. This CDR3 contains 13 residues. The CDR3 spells CASSPDSLAEQYF. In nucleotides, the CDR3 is TGCGCCAGCAGCCCAGACAGTCTCGCCGAGCAGTACTTC.

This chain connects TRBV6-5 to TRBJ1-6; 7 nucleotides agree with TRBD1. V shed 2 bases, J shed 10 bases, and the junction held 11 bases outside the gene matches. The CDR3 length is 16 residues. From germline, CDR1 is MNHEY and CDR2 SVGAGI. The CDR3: CASSYGEGTVRSPLHF. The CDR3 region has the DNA TGTGCCAGCAGTTACGGAGAGGGGACAGTACGCTCACCCCTCCACTTT.

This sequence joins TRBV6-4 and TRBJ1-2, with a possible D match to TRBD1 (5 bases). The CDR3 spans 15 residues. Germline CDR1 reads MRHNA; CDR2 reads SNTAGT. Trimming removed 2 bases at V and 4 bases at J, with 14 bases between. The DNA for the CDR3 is TGTGCCAGCAGTGACGGGTGGGGCGCGAGCTATGGCTACACCTTC. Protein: CASSDGWGASYGYTF.

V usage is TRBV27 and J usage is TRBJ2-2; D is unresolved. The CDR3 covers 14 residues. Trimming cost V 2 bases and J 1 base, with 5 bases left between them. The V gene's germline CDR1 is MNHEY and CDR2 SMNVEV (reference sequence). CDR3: CASSLELNTGELFF. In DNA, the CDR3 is TGTGCCAGCAGTTTAGAACTGAACACCGGGGAGCTGTTTTTT.

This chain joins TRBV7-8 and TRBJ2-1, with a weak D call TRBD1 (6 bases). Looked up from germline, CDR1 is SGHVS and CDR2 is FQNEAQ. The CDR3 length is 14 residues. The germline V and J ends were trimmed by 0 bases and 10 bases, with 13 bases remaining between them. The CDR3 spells CASSLAGHGGEQFF. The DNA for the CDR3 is TGTGCCAGCAGCTTAGCGGGACATGGGGGCGAGCAGTTCTTC.